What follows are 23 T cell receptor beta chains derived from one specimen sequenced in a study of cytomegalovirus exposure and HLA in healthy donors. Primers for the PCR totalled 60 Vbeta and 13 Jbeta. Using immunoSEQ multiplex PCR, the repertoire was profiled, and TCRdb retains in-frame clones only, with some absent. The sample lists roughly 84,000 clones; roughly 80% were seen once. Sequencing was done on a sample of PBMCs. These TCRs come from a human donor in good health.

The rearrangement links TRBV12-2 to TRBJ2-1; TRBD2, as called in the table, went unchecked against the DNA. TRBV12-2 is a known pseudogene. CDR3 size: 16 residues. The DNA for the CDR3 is TGTGCAAGTCGCCCCGGCCGGGGTCACTCCTACAATGAGCAGTTCTTC. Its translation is CASRPGRGHSYNEQFF.

Written as DNA, the CDR3 is TGTGCCAGCAGCTTTGGACAGGGCGTTTATGGCTACACCTTC. As protein: CASSFGQGVYGYTF. The chain has TRBV7-9 and TRBJ1-2; 8 bases fit TRBD1. Germline lookup yields CDR1 SEHNR and CDR2 FQNEAQ (reference sequence). V lost 3 bases to trimming and J lost 5 bases; unmatched junction nucleotides: 5. CDR3 size: 14 residues.

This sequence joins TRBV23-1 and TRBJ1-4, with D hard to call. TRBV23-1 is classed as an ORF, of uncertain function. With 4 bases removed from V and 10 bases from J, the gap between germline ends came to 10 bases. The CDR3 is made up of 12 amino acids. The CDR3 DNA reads TGCGCCAGCAGTCCACTCCGGGGAAAACTGTTTTTT. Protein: CASSPLRGKLFF.

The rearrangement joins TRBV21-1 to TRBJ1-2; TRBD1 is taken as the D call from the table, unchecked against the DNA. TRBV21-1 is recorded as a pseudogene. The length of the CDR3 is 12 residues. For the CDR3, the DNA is TGTGCCAGCAGCGAGACAGGGGATGGCTACACCTTC. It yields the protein CASSETGDGYTF.

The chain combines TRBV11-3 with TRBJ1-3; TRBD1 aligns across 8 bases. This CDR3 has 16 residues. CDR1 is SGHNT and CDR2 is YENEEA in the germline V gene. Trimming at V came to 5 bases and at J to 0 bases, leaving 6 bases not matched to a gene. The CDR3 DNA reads TGTGCCAGCAGCGCCTCAGGGGGCCCCTCTGGAAACACCATATATTTT. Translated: CASSASGGPSGNTIYF.

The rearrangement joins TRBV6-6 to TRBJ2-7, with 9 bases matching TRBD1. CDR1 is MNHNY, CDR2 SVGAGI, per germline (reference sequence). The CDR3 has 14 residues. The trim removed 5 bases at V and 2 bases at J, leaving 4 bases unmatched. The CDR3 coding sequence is TGTGCCAGCAGTAGACAGGGGGTTCCCTACGAGCAGTACTTC. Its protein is CASSRQGVPYEQYF.

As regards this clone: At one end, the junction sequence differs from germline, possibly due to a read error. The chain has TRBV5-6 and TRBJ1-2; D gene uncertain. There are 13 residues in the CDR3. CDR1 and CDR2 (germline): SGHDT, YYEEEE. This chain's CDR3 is CASSLAGFGGYPF. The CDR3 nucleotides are TGTGCCAGCAGCTTGGCCGGGTTCGGCGGCTACCCCTTC.

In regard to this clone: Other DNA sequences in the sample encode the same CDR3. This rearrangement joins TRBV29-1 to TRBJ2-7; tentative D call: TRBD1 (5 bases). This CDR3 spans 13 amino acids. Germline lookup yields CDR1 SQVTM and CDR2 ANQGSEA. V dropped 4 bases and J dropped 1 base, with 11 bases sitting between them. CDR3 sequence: CSVGTGSSYEQYF. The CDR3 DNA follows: TGCAGCGTTGGAACAGGTTCTTCCTACGAGCAGTACTTC.

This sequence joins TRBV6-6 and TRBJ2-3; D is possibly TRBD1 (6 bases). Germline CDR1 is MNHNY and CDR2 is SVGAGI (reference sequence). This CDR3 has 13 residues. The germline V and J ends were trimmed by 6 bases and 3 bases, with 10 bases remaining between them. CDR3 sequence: CASSPQGTDTQYF. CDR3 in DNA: TGTGCCAGCAGCCCACAGGGAACAGATACGCAGTATTTT.

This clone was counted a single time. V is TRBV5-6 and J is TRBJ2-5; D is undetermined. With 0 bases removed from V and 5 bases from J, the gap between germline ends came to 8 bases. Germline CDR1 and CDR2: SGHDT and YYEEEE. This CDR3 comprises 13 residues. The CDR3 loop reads CASSLGPRETQYF. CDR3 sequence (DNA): TGTGCCAGCAGCTTGGGCCCGCGCGAGACCCAGTACTTC.

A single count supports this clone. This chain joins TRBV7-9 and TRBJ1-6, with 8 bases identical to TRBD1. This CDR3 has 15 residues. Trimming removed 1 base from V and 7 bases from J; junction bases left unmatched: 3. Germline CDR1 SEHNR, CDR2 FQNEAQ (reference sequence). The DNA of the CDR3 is TGTGCCAGCAGCTTAGGACAGGGGAAAAATTCACCCCTCCACTTT. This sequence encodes CASSLGQGKNSPLHF.

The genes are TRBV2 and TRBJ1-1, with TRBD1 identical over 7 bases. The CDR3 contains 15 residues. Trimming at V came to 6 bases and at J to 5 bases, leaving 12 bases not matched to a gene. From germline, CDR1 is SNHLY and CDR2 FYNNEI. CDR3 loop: CASRETGTRETEAFF. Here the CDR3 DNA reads TGTGCCAGCAGGGAGACAGGGACAAGAGAGACTGAAGCTTTCTTT.

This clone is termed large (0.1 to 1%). CDR3 protein: CASSYLGNEQYF. In DNA form, the CDR3 reads TGTGCCAGCAGTTACCTAGGAAACGAGCAGTACTTC. The V and J genes are TRBV6-5 and TRBJ2-7; no definite D call. Germline V gene lookup returns CDR1 MNHEY and CDR2 SVGAGI. The CDR3 consists of 12 residues. Trimming removed 2 bases at V and 5 bases at J, with 7 bases between.

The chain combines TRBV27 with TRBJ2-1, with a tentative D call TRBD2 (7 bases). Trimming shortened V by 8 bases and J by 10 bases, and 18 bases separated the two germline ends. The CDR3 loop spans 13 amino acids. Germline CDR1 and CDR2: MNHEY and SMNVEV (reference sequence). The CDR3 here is CASGIWGGDEQFF. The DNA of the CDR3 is TGTGCCAGCGGAATCTGGGGGGGCGACGAGCAGTTCTTC.

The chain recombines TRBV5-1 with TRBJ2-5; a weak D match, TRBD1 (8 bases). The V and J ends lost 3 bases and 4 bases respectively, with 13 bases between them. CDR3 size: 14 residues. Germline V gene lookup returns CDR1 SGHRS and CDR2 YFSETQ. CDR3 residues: CASSSQGGGETQYF. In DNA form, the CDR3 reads TGCGCCAGCAGCTCACAGGGGGGGGGAGAGACCCAGTACTTC.

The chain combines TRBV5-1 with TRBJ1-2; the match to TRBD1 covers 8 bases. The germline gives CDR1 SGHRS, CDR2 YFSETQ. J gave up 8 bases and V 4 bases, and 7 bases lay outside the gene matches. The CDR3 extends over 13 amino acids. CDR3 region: CASSDRGGEGYTF. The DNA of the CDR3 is TGCGCCAGCAGCGACAGGGGCGGTGAAGGCTACACCTTC.

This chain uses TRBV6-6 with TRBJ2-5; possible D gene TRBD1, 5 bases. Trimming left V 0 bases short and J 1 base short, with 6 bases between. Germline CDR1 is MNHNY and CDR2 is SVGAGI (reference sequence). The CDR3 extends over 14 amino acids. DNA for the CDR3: TGTGCCAGCAGTTACTCGGACATCCAAGAGACCCAGTACTTC. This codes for CASSYSDIQETQYF.

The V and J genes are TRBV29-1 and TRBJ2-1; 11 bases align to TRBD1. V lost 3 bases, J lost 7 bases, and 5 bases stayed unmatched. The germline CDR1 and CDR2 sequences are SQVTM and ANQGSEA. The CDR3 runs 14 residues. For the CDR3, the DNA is TGCAGCGTTGAGGACAGGGGGCGTAGGAATGAGCAGTTCTTC. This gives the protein CSVEDRGRRNEQFF.

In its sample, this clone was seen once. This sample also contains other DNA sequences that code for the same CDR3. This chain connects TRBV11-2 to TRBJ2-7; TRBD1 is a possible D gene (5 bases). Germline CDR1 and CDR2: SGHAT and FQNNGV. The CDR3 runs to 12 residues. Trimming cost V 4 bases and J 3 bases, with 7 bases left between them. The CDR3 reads CASSSDNYEQYF. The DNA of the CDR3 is TGTGCCAGCAGCTCGGACAACTACGAGCAGTACTTC.

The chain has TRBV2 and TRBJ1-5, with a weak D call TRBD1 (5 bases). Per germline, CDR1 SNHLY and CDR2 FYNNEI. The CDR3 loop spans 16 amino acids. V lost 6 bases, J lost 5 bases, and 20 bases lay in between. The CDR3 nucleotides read TGTGCCAGCAGAAATTCCCTCGGGGGTTGGGATCAGCCCCAGCATTTT. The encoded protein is CASRNSLGGWDQPQHF. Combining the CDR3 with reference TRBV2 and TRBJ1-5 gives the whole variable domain EPEVTQTPSHQVTQMGQEVILRCVPISNHLYFYWYRQILGQKVEFLVSFYNNEISEKSEIFDDQFSVERPDGSNFTLKIRSTKLEDSAMYFCASRNSLGGWDQPQHFGDGTRLSIL.

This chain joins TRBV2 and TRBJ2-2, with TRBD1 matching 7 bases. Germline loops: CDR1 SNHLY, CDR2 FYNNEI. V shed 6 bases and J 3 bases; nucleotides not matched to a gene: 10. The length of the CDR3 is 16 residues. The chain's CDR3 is CASRTQGTRDTGELFF. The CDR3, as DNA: TGTGCCAGCAGGACACAGGGGACGCGGGACACCGGGGAGCTGTTTTTT. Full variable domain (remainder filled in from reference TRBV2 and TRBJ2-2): EPEVTQTPSHQVTQMGQEVILRCVPISNHLYFYWYRQILGQKVEFLVSFYNNEISEKSEIFDDQFSVERPDGSNFTLKIRSTKLEDSAMYFCASRTQGTRDTGELFFGEGSRLTVL.

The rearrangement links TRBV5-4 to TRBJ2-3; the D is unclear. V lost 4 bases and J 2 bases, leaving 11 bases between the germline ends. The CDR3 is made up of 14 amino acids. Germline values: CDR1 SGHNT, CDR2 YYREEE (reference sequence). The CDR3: CASSASTFTDTQYF. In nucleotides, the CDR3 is TGTGCCAGCAGCGCGTCGACTTTCACAGATACGCAGTATTTT.

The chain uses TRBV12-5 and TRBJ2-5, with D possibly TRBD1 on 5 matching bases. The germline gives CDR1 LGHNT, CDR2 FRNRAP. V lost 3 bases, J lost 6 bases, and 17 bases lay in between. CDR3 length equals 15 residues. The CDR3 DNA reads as TGTGCTAGTGGTTTACAGGAAAGGTCTAGGCAGACCCAGTACTTC. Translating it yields CASGLQERSRQTQYF.